This TCR beta chain originates from a study of T cells after yellow fever vaccination. About the research overall: SMART-Seq v4 Ultra Low Input handled preparation of low-cell-number fractions.

This clonotype was picked up many times. In germline, CDR1 is DFQATT, CDR2 SNEGSKA (reference sequence). V was trimmed by 4 bases and J by 0 bases, leaving 10 bases between them. This CDR3 has 14 amino acids. TCRdb re-derived calls from the 5' RACE reads in MiXCR, one entry per CDR3 protein. The sample lists 30,000 to 35,000 distinct CDR3 sequences; about 6.3% were seen once. Study-level results: Researchers noted that a small share of clonotypes showed up in both CD4 and CD8 compartments. On re-exposure, the response was weaker but peaked faster, at day 5 versus 15.

The clonotype originates from a man between 18 and 29 years old who received the YFV17D yellow fever vaccine. This specimen was PBMCs, either bulk or a sorted T-cell subset (CD4+, CD8+, memory, or dextramer-sorted; not recorded which), taken on the day of the first yellow fever vaccination. The chain links TRBV20-1 to TRBJ2-1; a possible D gene is TRBD2 (5 bases). The DNA of the CDR3 is TGCAGTGCTATATGGACTTACTCCTACAATGAGCAGTTCTTC. It yields the protein CSAIWTYSYNEQFF.